This T cell receptor (beta chain) was recorded in a study of T-cell reconstitution after alpha-beta-depleted transplantation in children. Using unique molecular identifiers, the investigators prepared the TCRbeta library. Each CDR3 protein is one row after TCRdb ran MiXCR on the PCR reads. The profile shows some 530,000 distinct CDR3 sequences, under 15% of them singletons. The CDR3 sequence is 12 residues long. Trimming removed 6 bases from V and 5 bases from J, with 10 bases in between. In germline, CDR1 is MNHEY, CDR2 SVGAGI. This clonotype was recorded a few times. The rearrangement uses TRBV6-5 and TRBJ1-1, with unresolved D. The TCR sequence derives from a human donor who donated a stem cell graft to a child with combined immunodeficiency. Sequenced here: PBMCs from the stem cell graft donor, sampled from the stem cell graft. CDR3 nucleotide sequence: TGTGCCAGCAGCCAGATGGGAACTGAAGCTTTCTTT. Translated, it gives CASSQMGTEAFF.